The present T cell receptor beta chain was sequenced within a study of T cells in Graves' hyperthyroidism and ophthalmopathy. The germline gives CDR1 DFQATT, CDR2 SNEGSKA (reference sequence). Trimming cost V 1 base and J 8 bases; bases outside gene matches: 8. CDR3 size: 15 residues. RNA transcripts were the template for amplifying TCR beta CDR3 regions. During a first-round RT-PCR of the TCR CDR3, the HTBI primer set was used. TCRdb called the multiplex PCR reads again in MiXCR, with one record for every CDR3 protein. The table records over 650,000 distinct CDR3 sequences, nearly 45% of them present only once.

The sequence derives from an adult man with Graves' disease, either hyperthyroidism or ophthalmopathy (not recorded which). Sequencing was carried out using peripheral blood or thyroid tissue (not recorded which). The chain has TRBV20-1 and TRBJ1-4; 9 bases align to TRBD1. CDR3 region: CSARGGDRDYEKLFF. In DNA, the CDR3 is TGCAGTGCTAGAGGAGGGGACAGGGACTACGAAAAACTGTTTTTT.